This T cell receptor (beta chain) was captured in a study of shared clonotypes between healthy human individuals. Broader study findings: In general, naive subsets displayed greater estimated richness than memory subsets did.

Points on this clone: Its antigen is undetermined.

This CDR3 has 15 amino acids. V lost 4 bases to trimming and J lost 1 base; unmatched junction nucleotides: 3. Per germline, CDR1 SGHRS and CDR2 YFSETQ. About 200 ng DNA, tens of thousands of T cell genomes, went into each sorted-subset replicate PCR. Assay used: immunoSEQ multiplex PCR; TCRdb lists only in-frame clones, some missing. The table lists over a million clones, roughly 96% of them singletons. The investigators split CD4+ cells into a CD45RA+ naive subset and a CD45RA-negative memory subset. The sample consisted of naive CD4+ T cells sorted from blood. The subset is: CD45RA+ positively selected. This chain uses TRBV5-1 with TRBJ2-3; 10 bases are shared with TRBD2. The origin of this receptor is a man younger than 40 in good health. Here the CDR3 reads CASSGGLAGTDTQYF. CDR3 nucleotide sequence: TGCGCCAGCAGCGGCGGACTAGCGGGCACAGATACGCAGTATTTT.